The clone carrying this TCR beta chain came up once. Its specificity is unknown. Only in-frame clones appear in the TCRdb table, and some are missing; sequencing was by immunoSEQ multiplex PCR. The profile shows tens of thousands of clones, 75% to 95% of them singletons. The data were taken from a study of early stage breast cancer tumors. In the study overall: Average read coverage per sample was 7.5 to 10-fold.

Study-level findings and limits: Commonly generated sequences made up most enriched TCRB sequences shared between patients. Tumors had 2 to 3-fold higher T cell density than normal breast. Tumor and normal breast were distinguished via blood comparison in about 90% of the 16 patients.

The TCR was taken from a person aged 65 to 79 with breast cancer. The specimen was blood.

The CDR3 loop reads CAGTGFGANVLTF. The CDR3 DNA is TGTGCCGGAACAGGTTTTGGGGCCAACGTCCTGACTTTC. The chain combines TRBV6-1 with TRBJ2-6; D is possibly TRBD1 (5 bases). The CDR3 length is 13 residues. Per the germline V gene, CDR1 is MNHNS and CDR2 is SASEGT. V lost 11 bases and J 3 bases, leaving 11 bases between the germline ends.